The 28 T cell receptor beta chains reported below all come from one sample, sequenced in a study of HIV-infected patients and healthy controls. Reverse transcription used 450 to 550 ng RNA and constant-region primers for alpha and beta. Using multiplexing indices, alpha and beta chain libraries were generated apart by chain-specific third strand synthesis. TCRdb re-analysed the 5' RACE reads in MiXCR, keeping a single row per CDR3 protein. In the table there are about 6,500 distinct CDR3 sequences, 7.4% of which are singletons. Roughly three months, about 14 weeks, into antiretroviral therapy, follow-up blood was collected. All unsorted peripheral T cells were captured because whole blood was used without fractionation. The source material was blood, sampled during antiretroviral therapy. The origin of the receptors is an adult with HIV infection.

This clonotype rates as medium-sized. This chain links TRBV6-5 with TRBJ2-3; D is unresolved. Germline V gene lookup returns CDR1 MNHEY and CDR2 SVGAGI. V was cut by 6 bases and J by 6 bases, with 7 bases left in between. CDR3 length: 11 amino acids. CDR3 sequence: CASSLGDTQYF. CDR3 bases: TGTGCCAGCAGCCTAGGGGATACGCAGTATTTT.

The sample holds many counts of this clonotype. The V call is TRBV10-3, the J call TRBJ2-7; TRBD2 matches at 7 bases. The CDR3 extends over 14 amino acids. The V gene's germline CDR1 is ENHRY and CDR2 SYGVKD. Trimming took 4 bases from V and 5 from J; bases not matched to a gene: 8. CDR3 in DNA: TGTGCCATCAGTGTCGTGGGAGGGCCGGACGAGCAGTACTTC. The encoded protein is CAISVVGGPDEQYF.

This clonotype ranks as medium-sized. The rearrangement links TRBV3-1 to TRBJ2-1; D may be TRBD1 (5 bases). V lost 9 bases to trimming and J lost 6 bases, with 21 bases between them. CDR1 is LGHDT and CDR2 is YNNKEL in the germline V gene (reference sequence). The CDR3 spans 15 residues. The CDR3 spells CASLPTRRAGNEQFF. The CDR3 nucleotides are TGTGCCAGTCTCCCGACACGCAGGGCCGGCAATGAGCAGTTCTTC.

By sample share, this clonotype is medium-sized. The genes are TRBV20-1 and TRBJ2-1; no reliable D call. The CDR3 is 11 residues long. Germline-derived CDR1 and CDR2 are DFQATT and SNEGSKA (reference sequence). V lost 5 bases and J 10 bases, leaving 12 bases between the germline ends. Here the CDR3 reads CSAFHVGEQFF. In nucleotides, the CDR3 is TGCAGTGCTTTCCACGTGGGGGAGCAGTTCTTC.

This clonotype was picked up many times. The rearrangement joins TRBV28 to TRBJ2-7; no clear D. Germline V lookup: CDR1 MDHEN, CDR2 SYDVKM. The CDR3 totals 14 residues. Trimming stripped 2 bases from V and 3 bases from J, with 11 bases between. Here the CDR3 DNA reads TGTGCCAGCAGTTTAAACGTCGGGCTCTACGAGCAGTACTTC. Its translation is CASSLNVGLYEQYF.

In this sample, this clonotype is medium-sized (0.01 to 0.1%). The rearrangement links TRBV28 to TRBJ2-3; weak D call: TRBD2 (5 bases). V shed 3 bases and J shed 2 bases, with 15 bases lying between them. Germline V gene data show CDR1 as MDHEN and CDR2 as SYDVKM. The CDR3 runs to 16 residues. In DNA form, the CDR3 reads TGTGCCAGCAGTTTCTGGGCGGGTATCACCACAGATACGCAGTATTTT. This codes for CASSFWAGITTDTQYF. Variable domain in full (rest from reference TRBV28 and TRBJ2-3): DVKVTQSSRYLVKRTGEKVFLECVQDMDHENMFWYRQDPGLGLRLIYFSYDVKMKEKGDIPEGYSVSREKKERFSLILESASTNQTSMYLCASSFWAGITTDTQYFGPGTRLTVL.

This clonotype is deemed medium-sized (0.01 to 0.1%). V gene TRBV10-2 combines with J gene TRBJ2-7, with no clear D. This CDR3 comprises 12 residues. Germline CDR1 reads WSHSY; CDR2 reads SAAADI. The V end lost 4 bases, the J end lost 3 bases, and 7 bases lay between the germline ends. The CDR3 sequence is CASSGPGYEQYF. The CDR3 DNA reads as TGCGCCAGCAGTGGCCCCGGCTACGAGCAGTACTTC.

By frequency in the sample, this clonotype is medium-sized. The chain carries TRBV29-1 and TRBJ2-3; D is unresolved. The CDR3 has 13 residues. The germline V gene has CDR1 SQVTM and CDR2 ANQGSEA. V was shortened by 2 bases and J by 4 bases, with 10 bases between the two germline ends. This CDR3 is CSVERSQADTQYF. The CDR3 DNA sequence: TGCAGCGTTGAACGGTCTCAGGCAGATACGCAGTATTTT.

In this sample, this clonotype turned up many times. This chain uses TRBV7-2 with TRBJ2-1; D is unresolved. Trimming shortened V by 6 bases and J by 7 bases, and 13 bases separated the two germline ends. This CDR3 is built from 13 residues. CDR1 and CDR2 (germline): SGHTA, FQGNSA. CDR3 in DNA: TGTGCCAGCAGTCCGAGAATGGGAAATGAGCAGTTCTTC. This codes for CASSPRMGNEQFF.

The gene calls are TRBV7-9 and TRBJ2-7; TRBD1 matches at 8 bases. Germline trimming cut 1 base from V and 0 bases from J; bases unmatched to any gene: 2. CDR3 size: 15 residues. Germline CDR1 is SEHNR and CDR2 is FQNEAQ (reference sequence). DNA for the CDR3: TGTGCCAGCAGCTTAGGACAGGGGAACTCCTACGAGCAGTACTTC. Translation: CASSLGQGNSYEQYF.

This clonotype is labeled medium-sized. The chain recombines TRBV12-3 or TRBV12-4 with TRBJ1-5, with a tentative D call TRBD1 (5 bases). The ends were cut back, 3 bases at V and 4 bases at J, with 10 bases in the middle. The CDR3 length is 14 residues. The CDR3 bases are TGTGCCAGCAGTTTTACAGGTTTAAATCAGCCCCAGCATTTT. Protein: CASSFTGLNQPQHF.

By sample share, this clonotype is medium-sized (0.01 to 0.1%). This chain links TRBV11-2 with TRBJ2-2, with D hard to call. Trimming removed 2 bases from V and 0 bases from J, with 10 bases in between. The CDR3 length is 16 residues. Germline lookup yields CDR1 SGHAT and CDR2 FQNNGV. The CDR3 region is CASSLSPTANTGELFF. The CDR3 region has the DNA TGTGCCAGCAGCTTATCCCCAACAGCGAACACCGGGGAGCTGTTTTTT. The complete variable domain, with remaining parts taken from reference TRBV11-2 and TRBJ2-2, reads EAGVAQSPRYKIIEKRQSVAFWCNPISGHATLYWYQQILGQGPKLLIQFQNNGVVDDSQLPKDRFSAERLKGVDSTLKIQPAKLEDSAVYLCASSLSPTANTGELFFGEGSRLTVL.

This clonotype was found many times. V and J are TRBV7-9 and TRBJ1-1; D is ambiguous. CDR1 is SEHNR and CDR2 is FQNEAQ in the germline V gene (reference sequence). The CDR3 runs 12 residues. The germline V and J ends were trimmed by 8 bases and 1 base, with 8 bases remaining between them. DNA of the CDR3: TGTGCCAGCCGCGCAGCGAACACTGAAGCTTTCTTT. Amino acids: CASRAANTEAFF.

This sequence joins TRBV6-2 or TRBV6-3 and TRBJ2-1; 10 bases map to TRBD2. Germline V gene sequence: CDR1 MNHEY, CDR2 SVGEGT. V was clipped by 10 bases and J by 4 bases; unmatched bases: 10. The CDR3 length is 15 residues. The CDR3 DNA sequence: TGTGCCACCATGGCTGGGACTAGCGCATACAATGAGCAGTTCTTC. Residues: CATMAGTSAYNEQFF.

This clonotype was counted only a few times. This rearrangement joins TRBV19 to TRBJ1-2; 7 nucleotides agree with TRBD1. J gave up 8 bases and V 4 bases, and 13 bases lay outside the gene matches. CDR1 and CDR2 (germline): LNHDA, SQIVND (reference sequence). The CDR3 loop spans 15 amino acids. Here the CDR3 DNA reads TGTGCCAGTAGTACGGCCCTAGACAGGGCTCAAGGCTACACCTTC. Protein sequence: CASSTALDRAQGYTF.

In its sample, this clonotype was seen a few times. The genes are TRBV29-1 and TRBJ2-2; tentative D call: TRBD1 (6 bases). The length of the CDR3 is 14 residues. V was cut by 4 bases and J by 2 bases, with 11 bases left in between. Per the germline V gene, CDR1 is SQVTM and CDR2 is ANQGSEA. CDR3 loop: CSVVPGHNTGELFF. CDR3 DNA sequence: TGCAGCGTTGTGCCGGGACACAACACCGGGGAGCTGTTTTTT.

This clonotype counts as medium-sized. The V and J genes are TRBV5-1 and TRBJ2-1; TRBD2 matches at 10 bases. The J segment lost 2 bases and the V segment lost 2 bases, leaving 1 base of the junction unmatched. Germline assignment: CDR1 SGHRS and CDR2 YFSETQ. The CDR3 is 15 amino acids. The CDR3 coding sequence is TGCGCCAGCAGCTTAGCGGGAGGGACCTACAATGAGCAGTTCTTC. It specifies CASSLAGGTYNEQFF.

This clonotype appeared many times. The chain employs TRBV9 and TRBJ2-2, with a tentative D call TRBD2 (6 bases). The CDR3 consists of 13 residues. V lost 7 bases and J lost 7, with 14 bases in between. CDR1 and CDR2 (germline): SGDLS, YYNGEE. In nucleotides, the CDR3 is TGTGCCAGCCGAAATGACGGGGGCGGGGAGCTGTTTTTT. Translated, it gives CASRNDGGGELFF.

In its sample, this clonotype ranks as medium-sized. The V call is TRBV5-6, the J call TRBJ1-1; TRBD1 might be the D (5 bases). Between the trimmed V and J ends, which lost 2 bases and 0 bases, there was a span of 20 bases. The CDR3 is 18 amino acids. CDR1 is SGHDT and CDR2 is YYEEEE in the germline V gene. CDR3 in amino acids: CASSFSVSGVGMNTEAFF. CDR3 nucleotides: TGTGCCAGCAGCTTCTCTGTCTCGGGGGTCGGGATGAACACTGAAGCTTTCTTT.

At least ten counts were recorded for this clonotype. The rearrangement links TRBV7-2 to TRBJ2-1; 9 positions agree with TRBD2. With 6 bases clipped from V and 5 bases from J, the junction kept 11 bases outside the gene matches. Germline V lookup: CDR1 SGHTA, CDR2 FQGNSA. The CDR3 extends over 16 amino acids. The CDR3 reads CASSPISGGLNNEQFF. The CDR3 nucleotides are TGTGCCAGCAGTCCAATCAGCGGGGGGCTAAACAATGAGCAGTTCTTC. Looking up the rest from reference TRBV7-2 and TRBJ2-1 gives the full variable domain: GAGVSQSPSNKVTEKGKDVELRCDPISGHTALYWYRQSLGQGLEFLIYFQGNSAPDKSGLPSDRFSAERTGGSVSTLTIQRTQQEDSAVYLCASSPISGGLNNEQFFGPGTRLTVL.

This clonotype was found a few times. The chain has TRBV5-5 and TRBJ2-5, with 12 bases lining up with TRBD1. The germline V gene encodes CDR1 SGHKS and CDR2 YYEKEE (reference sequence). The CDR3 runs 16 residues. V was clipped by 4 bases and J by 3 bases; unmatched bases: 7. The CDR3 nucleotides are TGTGCCAGCAGCCAGCGGGACAGGGGGCAAGAAGAGACCCAGTACTTC. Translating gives CASSQRDRGQEETQYF.

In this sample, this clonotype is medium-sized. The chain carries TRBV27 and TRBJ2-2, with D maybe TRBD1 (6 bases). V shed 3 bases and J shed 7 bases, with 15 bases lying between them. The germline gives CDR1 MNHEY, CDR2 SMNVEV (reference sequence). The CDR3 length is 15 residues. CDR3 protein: CASSFWGPTNGELFF. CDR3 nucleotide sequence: TGTGCCAGCAGTTTCTGGGGGCCAACAAACGGGGAGCTGTTTTTT.

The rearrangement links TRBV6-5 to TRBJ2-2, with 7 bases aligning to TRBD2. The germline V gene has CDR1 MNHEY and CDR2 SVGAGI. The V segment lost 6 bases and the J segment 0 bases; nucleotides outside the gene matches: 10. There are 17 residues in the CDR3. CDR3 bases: TGTGCCAGCAGACCGCCTAGCGGCGCACCGAACACCGGGGAGCTGTTTTTT. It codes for CASRPPSGAPNTGELFF.

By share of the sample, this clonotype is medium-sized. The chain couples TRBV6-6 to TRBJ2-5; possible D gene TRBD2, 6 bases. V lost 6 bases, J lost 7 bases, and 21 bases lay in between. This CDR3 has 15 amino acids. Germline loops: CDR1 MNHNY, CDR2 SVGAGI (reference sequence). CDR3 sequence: CASSPDWRAWGTQYF. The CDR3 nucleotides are TGTGCCAGCAGCCCCGATTGGAGGGCCTGGGGGACCCAGTACTTC.

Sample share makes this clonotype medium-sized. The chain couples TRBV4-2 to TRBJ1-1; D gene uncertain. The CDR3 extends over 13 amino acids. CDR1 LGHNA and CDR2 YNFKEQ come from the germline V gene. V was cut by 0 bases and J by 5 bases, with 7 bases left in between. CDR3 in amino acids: CASSQDPRTEAFF. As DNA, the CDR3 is TGTGCCAGCAGCCAAGATCCTAGGACTGAAGCTTTCTTT.

The CDR3 loop reads CSVPRENGELFF. In DNA, the CDR3 is TGCAGCGTTCCCAGGGAAAACGGGGAGCTGTTTTTT. The V gene is TRBV29-1, the J gene TRBJ2-2; tentative D call: TRBD1 (5 bases). Trimming pared 5 bases from V and 7 bases from J, leaving 11 bases between. This CDR3 region has 12 residues. Germline CDR1 is SQVTM and CDR2 is ANQGSEA.

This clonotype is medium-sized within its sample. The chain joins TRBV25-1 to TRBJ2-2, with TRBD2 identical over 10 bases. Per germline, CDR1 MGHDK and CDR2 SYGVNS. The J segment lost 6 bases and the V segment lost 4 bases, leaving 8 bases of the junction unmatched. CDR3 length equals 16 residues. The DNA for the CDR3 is TGTGCCAGCAGTGGAGAGAGCGGGGGGGTCCCCGGGGAGCTGTTTTTT. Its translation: CASSGESGGVPGELFF.

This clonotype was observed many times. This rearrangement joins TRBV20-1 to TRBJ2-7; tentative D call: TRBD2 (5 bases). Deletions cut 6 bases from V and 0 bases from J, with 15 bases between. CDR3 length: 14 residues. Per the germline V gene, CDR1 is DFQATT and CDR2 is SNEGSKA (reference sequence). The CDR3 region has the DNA TGCAGTGCCCCCGAGGGCGGTTACTCCTACGAGCAGTACTTC. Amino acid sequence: CSAPEGGYSYEQYF.